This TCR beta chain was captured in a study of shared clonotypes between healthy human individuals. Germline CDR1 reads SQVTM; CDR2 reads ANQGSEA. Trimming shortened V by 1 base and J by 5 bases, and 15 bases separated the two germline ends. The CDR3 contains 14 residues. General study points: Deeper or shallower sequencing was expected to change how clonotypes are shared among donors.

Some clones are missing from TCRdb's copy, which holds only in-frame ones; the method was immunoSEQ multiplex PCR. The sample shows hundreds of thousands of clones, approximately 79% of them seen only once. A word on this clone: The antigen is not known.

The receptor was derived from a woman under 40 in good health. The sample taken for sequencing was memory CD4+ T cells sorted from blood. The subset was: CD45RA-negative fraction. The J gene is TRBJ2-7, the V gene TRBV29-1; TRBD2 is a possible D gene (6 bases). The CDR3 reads CSVEAGASSDEQYF. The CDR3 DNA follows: TGCAGCGTTGAAGCGGGAGCCTCCTCGGACGAGCAGTACTTC.